The 8 T cell receptor beta chains below all came from one sample that was sequenced in a study of identical twins. TCRdb fed the 5' RACE reads into MiXCR, producing one record per CDR3 protein. The repertoire holds 750,000 to 950,000 distinct CDR3 sequences, with about 12% as singletons. These records were also assigned to another study, of yellow fever vaccine responses in identical twins.

Sequencing used PBMCs. These receptors came from a woman between 18 and 29 years old in good health.

The CDR3 protein is CASSFRTGGENEQFF. CDR3 coding DNA: TGTGCCAGCAGTTTTAGGACAGGGGGGGAAAATGAGCAGTTCTTC. V and J are TRBV28 and TRBJ2-1; TRBD1 matches at 10 bases. Per the germline V gene, CDR1 is MDHEN and CDR2 is SYDVKM. The ends lost 3 bases at V and 7 bases at J; junction bases unmatched: 6. The CDR3 runs to 15 residues.

This clonotype was seen ten or more times. The rearrangement uses TRBV12-3 or TRBV12-4 and TRBJ2-7, with no clear D. The CDR3 consists of 12 residues. V was shortened by 3 bases and J by 3 bases, with 6 bases between the two germline ends. In nucleotides, the CDR3 is TGTGCCAGCAGTTTTTCAGTCTACGAGCAGTACTTC. Translated: CASSFSVYEQYF.

The gene calls are TRBV5-1 and TRBJ2-2, with D hard to call. V was clipped by 4 bases and J by 0 bases, with 10 bases between them. This CDR3 spans 15 amino acids. Germline values: CDR1 SGHRS, CDR2 YFSETQ. The CDR3 coding sequence is TGCGCCAGCAGCGGGCCGGCGGCGAACACCGGGGAGCTGTTTTTT. Its protein product is CASSGPAANTGELFF.

The sample holds a few counts of this clonotype. The genes are TRBV20-1 and TRBJ2-5; D not certain. CDR1 and CDR2 from the germline V gene are DFQATT and SNEGSKA (reference sequence). There are 14 residues in the CDR3. V was cut by 6 bases and J by 0 bases, with 14 bases left in between. CDR3 sequence (DNA): TGCAGTGCGAGGCCCCTACAGTACCAAGAGACCCAGTACTTC. Translation gives CSARPLQYQETQYF.

The rearrangement links TRBV10-2 to TRBJ2-6, with D possibly being TRBD1 (5 bases). The CDR3 runs to 17 residues. Trimming took off 3 bases at V and 0 bases at J, with 12 bases between the two ends. Germline CDR1 is WSHSY and CDR2 is SAAADI. CDR3 region: CASSEGEFYSGANVLTF. The DNA of the CDR3 is TGCGCCAGCAGTGAAGGGGAATTTTACTCTGGGGCCAACGTCCTGACTTTC.

The chain is built from TRBV20-1 and TRBJ1-1, with D perhaps TRBD1 (6 bases). CDR1 is DFQATT and CDR2 is SNEGSKA in the germline V gene (reference sequence). V was cut by 0 bases and J by 1 base, with 9 bases left in between. CDR3 length equals 14 residues. CDR3 nucleotides: TGCAGTGCTAGAGATGGGACACCGAACACTGAAGCTTTCTTT. As protein: CSARDGTPNTEAFF.

The chain uses TRBV28 and TRBJ2-5, with a tentative D call TRBD1 (5 bases). The length of the CDR3 is 14 residues. Germline CDR1 is MDHEN and CDR2 is SYDVKM. Trimming shortened V by 7 bases and J by 8 bases, and 20 bases separated the two germline ends. The CDR3 here is CASIKGPSKTTQYF. The CDR3 coding sequence is TGTGCCAGCATCAAGGGGCCGAGCAAGACCACCCAGTACTTC.

This chain uses TRBV2 with TRBJ2-1; TRBD2 matches at 8 bases. The trim removed 7 bases at V and 6 bases at J, leaving 8 bases unmatched. The germline CDR1 and CDR2 sequences are SNHLY and FYNNEI. This CDR3 has 14 residues. The CDR3 reads CASNREGLANEQFF. CDR3 DNA: TGTGCCAGCAACCGGGAGGGCCTCGCCAATGAGCAGTTCTTC.